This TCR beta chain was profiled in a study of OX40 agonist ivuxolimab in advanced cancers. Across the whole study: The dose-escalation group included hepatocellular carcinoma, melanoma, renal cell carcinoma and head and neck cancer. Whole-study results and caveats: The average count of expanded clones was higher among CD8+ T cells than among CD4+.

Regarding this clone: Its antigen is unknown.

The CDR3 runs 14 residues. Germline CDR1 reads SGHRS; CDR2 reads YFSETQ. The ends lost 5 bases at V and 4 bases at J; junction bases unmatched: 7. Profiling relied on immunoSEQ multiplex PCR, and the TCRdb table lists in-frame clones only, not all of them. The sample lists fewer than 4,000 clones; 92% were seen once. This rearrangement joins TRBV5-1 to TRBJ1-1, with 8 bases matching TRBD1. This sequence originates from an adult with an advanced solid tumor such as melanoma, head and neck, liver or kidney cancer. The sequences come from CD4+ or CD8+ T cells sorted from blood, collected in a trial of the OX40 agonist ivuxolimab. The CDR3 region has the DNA TGCGCCAGCAGTTCGGACAGGGTAGGCACTGAAGCTTTCTTT. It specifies CASSSDRVGTEAFF.